This T cell receptor beta chain originates from a study of blood T cell repertoires in COVID-19. Study in general: COVID-19 samples, acute and convalescent, were from the United States, Italy and Spain. The cDNA or gDNA used as material had been derived from T cells, B-cell-depleted T cells, or PBMCs.

This clone appeared once. Germline V gene lookup returns CDR1 SQVTM and CDR2 ANQGSEA. The CDR3 runs to 13 residues. Trimming shortened V by 4 bases and J by 3 bases, and 9 bases separated the two germline ends. Living in roughly 23 US areas, the participants were between about 18 and 90 years of age. Assay used: immunoSEQ multiplex PCR; TCRdb lists only in-frame clones, some missing. The sample contains fewer than 250,000 clones, about 84% of which appear only once. This chain links TRBV29-1 with TRBJ1-4; D perhaps matches TRBD1 (5 bases). Sample: PBMCs or T cells enriched from blood (not recorded which). The sequence was obtained from a woman aged 40 to 50 with acute COVID-19. This chain's CDR3 is CSVVQGANEKLFF. The DNA for the CDR3 is TGCAGCGTTGTACAAGGGGCTAATGAAAAACTGTTTTTT.